This T cell receptor beta chain is from a study of shared clonotypes between healthy human individuals. The wider study: Researchers assigned three CD4 naive, three CD4 memory, two CD8 naive and one CD8 memory plate to each donor.

With respect to this clone: Its antigen is unknown.

Germline assignment: CDR1 MNHEY and CDR2 SMNVEV (reference sequence). V lost 6 bases and J lost 0, with 14 bases in between. The CDR3 extends over 16 amino acids. TCRdb's copy holds only in-frame clones and misses some; the assay was immunoSEQ multiplex PCR. The profile covers some 550,000 clones, with around 97% appearing a single time and approximately 0.057% taken by the ten largest. Whole-study results and caveats: Clonotype sharing across donors was expected to vary with sequencing depth.

The TCR comes from a woman aged 25-40 years in good health. This sequence joins TRBV27 and TRBJ2-2, with D possibly TRBD2 on 6 matching bases. Specimen: naive CD4+ T cells sorted from blood. Subset defined: CD45RA+ positively selected. CDR3 in amino acids: CASSLFGTANTGELFF. In DNA, the CDR3 is TGTGCCAGCAGCCTCTTCGGGACTGCGAACACCGGGGAGCTGTTTTTT.